A selection of T cell receptor beta chains follows, all from one sample in a study of regulatory T cells in long-lasting Graves disease. TCRdb reanalysed the multiplex PCR reads using MiXCR and keeps one entry per CDR3 protein. The sample consists of about half a million distinct CDR3 sequences, approximately 23% of them appearing once. The sequences come from peripheral blood mononuclear cells (PBMCs), collected when the disease was refractory, from a patient treated with antithyroid drugs. The receptors stem from a female donor with Graves disease. The CDR3 runs from the conserved cysteine through the conserved F or W. Each record gives: J gene, clone size, V gene, D gene, CDR3 DNA, CDR3 protein. The D gene is left open where the match is weak. Clone size is stated in some rows and not others, as once, few, many or a class when expanded.

>TRBJ2-1|.|TRBV7-3|TRBD2
TGTGCCAGCAGCTTCGGGACTAGCCCCACAAATGAGCAGTTCTTC
CASSFGTSPTNEQFF
>TRBJ2-7|many|TRBV28|.
TGTGCCAGCAGTCCTCACCGGAGGGAGCAGTACTTC
CASSPHRREQYF
>TRBJ1-5|.|TRBV10-3|TRBD1
TGTGCCATCAGTGAGGCCACAGGGGTGGGTCAGCCCCAGCATTTT
CAISEATGVGQPQHF
>TRBJ1-4|.|TRBV19|.
TGTGCCAGTAGTATCAACGGTGAAAAACTGTTTTTT
CASSINGEKLFF
>TRBJ1-1|many|TRBV6-2/TRBV6-3|TRBD1
TGTGCCAGCAGACGGGGACAGGGGCACGACACTGAAGCTTTCTTT
CASRRGQGHDTEAFF
>TRBJ2-1|.|TRBV28|.
TGTGCCAGCAGGGACCGGATCAATGAGCAGTTCTTC
CASRDRINEQFF
>TRBJ2-4|.|TRBV6-5|.
TGTGCCAGCAGTTTGGGCCGGAACATTCAGTACTTC
CASSLGRNIQYF
>TRBJ1-5|many|TRBV7-2|TRBD1
TGTGCCAGCAGCTCCGACAGGGGTAAGGGGCAGCCCCAGCATTTT
CASSSDRGKGQPQHF
>TRBJ2-7|once|TRBV30|.
TGTGCCTGGAGTGGCGGACAGTACGAGCAGTACTTC
CAWSGGQYEQYF
>TRBJ2-7|few|TRBV13|TRBD1
TGTGCCAGCAGACCCAGTGGGACAGGCCCCTACGAGCAGTACTTC
CASRPSGTGPYEQYF
>TRBJ1-4|.|TRBV7-2|.
TGTGCCAGCAGCCCGGGGGTACCCTCAACTAATGAAAAACTGTTTTTT
CASSPGVPSTNEKLFF
>TRBJ1-6|many|TRBV11-2|.
TGTGCCAGCATCCCCCGTGTCGGGGTTCGGTCACCCCTCCACTTT
CASIPRVGVRSPLHF
>TRBJ1-2|.|TRBV30|.
TGTGCCTGGAGTAGAGCCGGGACCCCCCAAAGCTACACCTTC
CAWSRAGTPQSYTF
>TRBJ2-7|many|TRBV28|TRBD1
TGTGCCAGCAGTTCCCCGACAGGGAGCTCCTACGAGCAGTACTTC
CASSSPTGSSYEQYF
>TRBJ2-7|many|TRBV12-3/TRBV12-4|TRBD2
TGTGCCAGCAGGGCCGGGACTAGTGCGTTCGAGCAGTACTTC
CASRAGTSAFEQYF
>TRBJ1-3|.|TRBV4-1|.
TGCGCCAGCAGCCAAGTTACTGGAAACACCATATATTTT
CASSQVTGNTIYF
>TRBJ2-2|many|TRBV28|TRBD2
TGTGCCAGCAGTTTTGGTATAGCGGGAGACCCCGGGGAGCTGTTTTTT
CASSFGIAGDPGELFF
>TRBJ2-7|many|TRBV6-1|.
TGTGCCAGCAGTCCCCCACATGCGGCGGAGCAGTACTTC
CASSPPHAAEQYF
>TRBJ2-2|.|TRBV19|TRBD1
TGTGCCAGTAGACCGACAGGGGCCCAGAACACCGGGGAGCTGTTTTTT
CASRPTGAQNTGELFF
>TRBJ1-2|many|TRBV28|TRBD1
TGTGCCAGCAGTCTCGGGACAGGGATCTATGGCTACACCTTC
CASSLGTGIYGYTF
>TRBJ2-5|few|TRBV7-2|.
TGTGCCAGCAGCCCTATGATTTTCGGGCACCAAGAGACCCAGTACTTC
CASSPMIFGHQETQYF
>TRBJ2-7|.|TRBV7-9|TRBD2
TGTGCCAGCAGCTTACCCCCTGGCGGGGGTGGCTACGAGCAGTACTTC
CASSLPPGGGGYEQYF
>TRBJ1-4|few|TRBV28|.
TGTGCCAGCAGTCTCTTGGCCGAGGGGTTAAGCGAAAAACTGTTTTTT
CASSLLAEGLSEKLFF
>TRBJ2-7|.|TRBV10-3|TRBD1
TGTGCCATCAGAGGGGCAGGGGGCTACGAGCAGTACTTC
CAIRGAGGYEQYF
>TRBJ1-1|few|TRBV10-3|.
TGTGCCATCAGTGGACATCCCCAGAGCACTGAAGCTTTCTTT
CAISGHPQSTEAFF
>TRBJ2-5|many|TRBV2|TRBD2
TGTGCCAGCAGTGATTTTGGGGGGGGGTCCCAAGAGACCCAGTACTTC
CASSDFGGGSQETQYF
>TRBJ2-7|.|TRBV10-1|.
TGCGCCAGCCCAGGCCCCAGCTCCTACGAGCAGTACTTC
CASPGPSSYEQYF
>TRBJ2-7|many|TRBV20-1|.
TGCAGTGCTAGTCGCCAGCCCCACTACGAGCAGTACTTC
CSASRQPHYEQYF
>TRBJ1-5|.|TRBV10-1|TRBD1
TGCACCAGCAGTACCCGGGACAGTAATCAGCCCCAGCATTTT
CTSSTRDSNQPQHF
>TRBJ2-1|.|TRBV6-1|TRBD2
TGTGCCAGCAGCTGGGGACTAGCGGAGAACAATGAGCAGTTCTTC
CASSWGLAENNEQFF
>TRBJ1-5|many|TRBV27|TRBD1
TGTGCCAGCAGTGGGGACAGGGCGAGCAATCAGCCCCAGCATTTT
CASSGDRASNQPQHF
>TRBJ1-2|.|TRBV5-1|TRBD1
TGCGCCAGCAGTTTGGGACAGCTTTACTATGGCTACACCTTC
CASSLGQLYYGYTF
>TRBJ2-7|few|TRBV3-2|.
TGTGCCAGCAGCCAAGCAGGGGTCTACGAGCAGTACTTC
CASSQAGVYEQYF
>TRBJ2-4|many|TRBV28|TRBD1
TGTGCCAGCAGTGGAACAACCGGGACAGGGTTAGCCATTCAGTACTTC
CASSGTTGTGLAIQYF
>TRBJ1-1|few|TRBV19|.
TGTGCCAGTAGTATTATTCAGGGTGAAGCTTTCTTT
CASSIIQGEAFF
>TRBJ1-5|many|TRBV6-1|.
TGTGCCAGCACCGACCCCACAGGGAGTCAGCCCCAGCATTTT
CASTDPTGSQPQHF
>TRBJ1-1|many|TRBV2|TRBD1
TGTGCCAGCAACCGGGACAGGGCGCCTGAAGCTTTCTTT
CASNRDRAPEAFF
>TRBJ1-1|many|TRBV28|.
TGTGCCAGCACAGGGGTCACTGAAGCTTTCTTT
CASTGVTEAFF
>TRBJ2-7|many|TRBV7-2|.
TGTGCCAGCACCCTAGGGTGGGGGGCTAGGTCCTACGAGCAGTACTTC
CASTLGWGARSYEQYF
>TRBJ1-1|.|TRBV18|TRBD1
TGTGCCAGCTCAGGTGGGACAGGGGTCATGAACACTGAAGCTTTCTTT
CASSGGTGVMNTEAFF
>TRBJ2-2|few|TRBV6-7|.
TGTGCCAGCAGTTTTCAGGGTGGGAGAACCGGGGAGCTGTTTTTT
CASSFQGGRTGELFF
>TRBJ2-5|.|TRBV14|TRBD1
TGTGCCAGCAGCCAGAGTCAGGGGGCCGGCGAGACCCAGTACTTC
CASSQSQGAGETQYF
>TRBJ2-7|once|TRBV3-1|TRBD1
TGTGCCAGCAGCCAAGATCTCGACAGGGGCCAAAGGCAGTACTTC
CASSQDLDRGQRQYF
>TRBJ1-1|.|TRBV10-3|TRBD1
TGTGCCATCACAGGGGGACAGGGGACGAACACTGAAGCTTTCTTT
CAITGGQGTNTEAFF
>TRBJ1-2|.|TRBV24-1|.
TGTGCCACCAGTGATTCTTGGCTTGGCTACACCTTC
CATSDSWLGYTF
>TRBJ1-2|.|TRBV19|TRBD1
TGTGCCAGTATCCTCGGGCAGGGGGCTGCCGGTGGCTACACCTTC
CASILGQGAAGGYTF
>TRBJ2-5|many|TRBV6-5|.
TGTGCCAGCAGTTACTCGCTAGCTGGGGAGACCCAGTACTTC
CASSYSLAGETQYF
>TRBJ1-2|few|TRBV19|TRBD1
TGTGCCAGTACCCCTAACAGGGGCTTGAACTATGGCTACACCTTC
CASTPNRGLNYGYTF
>TRBJ1-2|.|TRBV29-1|.
TGCAGCGTTGAAGGGGGGGAACGGATCTATGGCTACACCTTC
CSVEGGERIYGYTF
>TRBJ1-2|.|TRBV19|.
TGTGCCAGTAGTATCTATAACTATGGCTACACCTTC
CASSIYNYGYTF
>TRBJ2-7|.|TRBV10-3|TRBD2
TGTGCCACCCAAACCGAGCTAGCGGCCGCGACCTACGAGCAGTACTTC
CATQTELAAATYEQYF
>TRBJ1-5|many|TRBV6-5|.
TGTGCCAGCAGTTACGGGGATAGCAATCAGCCCCAGCATTTT
CASSYGDSNQPQHF